The 11 T cell receptor beta chains presented below share a single source sample, sequenced in a study of lymphopenia after photon versus proton radiotherapy. Profiled with immunoSEQ multiplex PCR; TCRdb holds only in-frame clones, not every one. The sample yields under 75,000 clones, under 95% seen once. The material sequenced was peripheral blood, taken from a patient treated with photon-based radiotherapy. The receptor set was obtained from a middle-aged woman with cholangiocarcinoma.

The rearrangement joins TRBV7-8 to TRBJ1-1; unclear D gene. Per germline, CDR1 SGHVS and CDR2 FQNEAQ. The V end lost 1 base, the J end lost 2 bases, and 5 bases lay between the germline ends. This CDR3 contains 13 residues. The CDR3 DNA follows: TGTGCCAGCAGCTTAGGGGCCAACACTGAAGCTTTCTTT. It specifies CASSLGANTEAFF.

The chain is built from TRBV5-4 and TRBJ1-1; maybe TRBD1 (6 bases). With 10 bases removed from V and 0 bases from J, the gap between germline ends came to 10 bases. CDR3 length: 12 residues. The germline V gene has CDR1 SGHNT and CDR2 YYREEE (reference sequence). CDR3 nucleotide sequence: TGTGCCGTGGGGGCCATGAACACTGAAGCTTTCTTT. Its translation is CAVGAMNTEAFF. Full variable domain (missing parts from reference TRBV5-4 and TRBJ1-1): ETGVTQSPTHLIKTRGQQVTLRCSSQSGHNTVSWYQQALGQGPQFIFQYYREEENGRGNFPPRFSGLQFPNYSSELNVNALELDDSALYLCAVGAMNTEAFFGQGTRLTVV.

The V gene is TRBV27, the J gene TRBJ1-2; D is uncertain. In germline, CDR1 is MNHEY, CDR2 SMNVEV (reference sequence). This CDR3 contains 17 residues. The V and J ends lost 1 base and 4 bases respectively, with 19 bases between them. The CDR3 DNA sequence: TGTGCCAGCAGTTTATATAGGCATGGAGGGATACCCTATGGCTACACCTTC. Translation gives CASSLYRHGGIPYGYTF.

The genes are TRBV19 and TRBJ1-4, with D unclear. CDR1 LNHDA and CDR2 SQIVND come from the germline V gene (reference sequence). The CDR3 is 12 amino acids. The V end lost 9 bases, the J end lost 5 bases, and 10 bases lay between the germline ends. DNA of the CDR3: TGTGCCAGGGCGGCCTGGAATGAAAAACTGTTTTTT. It translates to CARAAWNEKLFF. The full variable domain, its missing parts supplied by reference TRBV19 and TRBJ1-4, is DGGITQSPKYLFRKEGQNVTLSCEQNLNHDAMYWYRQDPGQGLRLIYYSQIVNDFQKGDIAEGYSVSREKKESFPLTVTSAQKNPTAFYLCARAAWNEKLFFGSGTQLSVL.

V usage is TRBV6-1 and J usage is TRBJ1-1, with a tentative D call TRBD1 (5 bases). Looked up from germline, CDR1 is MNHNS and CDR2 is SASEGT. V lost 1 base to trimming and J lost 5 bases, with 8 bases between them. This CDR3 comprises 13 residues. The CDR3, as DNA: TGTGCCAGCAGTGAAGGGACAATGACTGAAGCTTTCTTT. Protein product: CASSEGTMTEAFF.

The chain couples TRBV21-1 to TRBJ1-1. TRBV21-1 is tagged as a pseudogene. The CDR3 is made up of 19 amino acids. CDR3: CASSKEVQGHPPRGTEAFF. The CDR3 DNA follows: TGTGCCAGCAGCAAAGAGGTCCAGGGGCACCCACCGCGGGGGACTGAAGCTTTCTTT.

V usage is TRBV19 and J usage is TRBJ2-3; 9 nucleotides match TRBD2. Germline V gives CDR1 LNHDA, CDR2 SQIVND (reference sequence). The CDR3 has 16 amino acids. The V segment lost 4 bases and the J segment 5 bases; nucleotides outside the gene matches: 10. This CDR3 reads CASSTRSGSPGDTQYF. The CDR3 DNA is TGTGCCAGTAGTACCCGTAGCGGGAGTCCAGGAGATACGCAGTATTTT.

This clone was picked up a small number of times. The chain has TRBV6-5 and TRBJ1-1; weak D call: TRBD1 (6 bases). The CDR3 has 14 residues. Germline CDR1 is MNHEY and CDR2 is SVGAGI. V shed 6 bases and J shed 5 bases, with 16 bases lying between them. The CDR3 region has the DNA TGTGCCAGCAGGCGGGACACCGGGTGGACTGAAGCTTTCTTT. Its protein product is CASRRDTGWTEAFF.

The chain couples TRBV5-1 to TRBJ1-2; 8 bases match TRBD1. J was trimmed by 7 bases and V by 0 bases; bases with no gene match: 5. Germline-derived CDR1 and CDR2 are SGHRS and YFSETQ. The CDR3 consists of 14 residues. The CDR3 protein is CASSLETGVGGYTF. The CDR3 DNA reads as TGCGCCAGCAGCTTGGAGACAGGGGTAGGTGGCTACACCTTC.

CDR3 amino acids: CAWSHGDRSNQPQHF. In DNA, the CDR3 is TGTGCCTGGAGTCATGGGGACAGAAGCAATCAGCCCCAGCATTTT. The V call is TRBV30, the J call TRBJ1-5; TRBD1 matches 7 bases. CDR3 length: 15 amino acids. V gave up 2 bases and J gave up 1 base; unmatched junction bases: 5. Germline V gene data show CDR1 as GTSNPN and CDR2 as SVGIG (reference sequence). Together with reference TRBV30 and TRBJ1-5, the CDR3 gives the full variable domain: SQTIHQWPATLVQPVGSPLSLECTVEGTSNPNLYWYRQAAGRGLQLLFYSVGIGQISSEVPQNLSASRPQDRQFILSSKKLLLSDSGFYLCAWSHGDRSNQPQHFGDGTRLSIL.

This clone has just one count. The V gene is TRBV15, the J gene TRBJ1-1; 11 positions agree with TRBD1. Germline CDR1 LNHNV, CDR2 YYDKDF (reference sequence). The CDR3 has 16 amino acids. The trim removed 1 base at V and 1 base at J, leaving 2 bases unmatched. In DNA, the CDR3 is TGTGCCACCAGCAGAGGGGACAGGGGGAGGAACACTGAAGCTTTCTTT. Amino acids: CATSRGDRGRNTEAFF.